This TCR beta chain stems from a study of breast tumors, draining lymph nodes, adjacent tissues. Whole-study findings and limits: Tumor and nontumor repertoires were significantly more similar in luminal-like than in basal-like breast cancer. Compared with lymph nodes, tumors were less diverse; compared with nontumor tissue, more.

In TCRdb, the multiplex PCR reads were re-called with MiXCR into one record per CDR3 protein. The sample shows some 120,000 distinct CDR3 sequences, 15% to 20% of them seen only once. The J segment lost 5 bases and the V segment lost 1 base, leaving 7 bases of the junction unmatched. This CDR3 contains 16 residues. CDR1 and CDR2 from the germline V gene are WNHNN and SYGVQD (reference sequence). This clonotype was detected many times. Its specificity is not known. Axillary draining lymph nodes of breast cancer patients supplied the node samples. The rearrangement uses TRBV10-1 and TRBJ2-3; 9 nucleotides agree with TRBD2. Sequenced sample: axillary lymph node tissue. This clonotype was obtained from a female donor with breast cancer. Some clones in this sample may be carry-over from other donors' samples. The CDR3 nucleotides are TGCGCCAGCAGTGAGTGGGCTCAGCGGGAGGAAGATACGCAGTATTTT. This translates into CASSEWAQREEDTQYF.